These T cell receptor beta chains were read from a single sample in a study of tumor and adjacent non-tumor tissue in lung cancer. TCRdb re-analysed the multiplex PCR reads in MiXCR, keeping a single row per CDR3 protein. The profile shows roughly 120,000 distinct CDR3 sequences, roughly 84% of them singletons. Sequenced sample: lung tumor tissue. The receptor set was obtained from a man in his 70s with non-small cell lung cancer. The CDR3 runs from the conserved cysteine through the conserved F or W. Fields, in order: clone size, V gene, J gene, D gene, CDR3 protein. A D gene is named only where the DNA matches it firmly. Clone size appears in some rows only: once, few, many, or a class for an expanded clone.

size: -
V: TRBV4-2
J: TRBJ2-1
D: TRBD2
CDR3: CTCSTGTSGAQEQFF

size: once
V: TRBV12-3/TRBV12-4
J: TRBJ1-2
D: -
CDR3: CDSSLLTEFGYGYNF

size: -
V: TRBV11-3
J: TRBJ2-7
D: -
CDR3: CASSVSAGSYKQYF

size: -
V: TRBV29-1
J: TRBJ2-5
D: -
CDR3: CSAKPYLESGHETQYF

size: -
V: TRBV28
J: TRBJ1-5
D: -
CDR3: CACSPSTGGNQPQHF

size: -
V: TRBV28
J: TRBJ1-6
D: -
CDR3: CASSLTSPNSPLHF

size: -
V: TRBV6-5
J: TRBJ2-7
D: TRBD2
CDR3: CASCHAGARETYEQYF

size: -
V: TRBV12-3/TRBV12-4
J: TRBJ2-5
D: -
CDR3: CASSSLGETQKF

size: -
V: TRBV6-2/TRBV6-3
J: TRBJ2-1
D: -
CDR3: CACRPGGSSGYSSYNEQFF

size: once
V: TRBV7-3
J: TRBJ2-3
D: -
CDR3: CTSTIEGGTDTQYF

size: -
V: TRBV6-2/TRBV6-3
J: TRBJ2-1
D: TRBD2
CDR3: CASSPGLGDTNEQFF

size: -
V: TRBV5-1
J: TRBJ2-3
D: TRBD2
CDR3: CAISLSGLAGTDTQYF

size: -
V: TRBV29-1
J: TRBJ2-7
D: -
CDR3: CSVRGGTSSYEQYF

size: -
V: TRBV5-1
J: TRBJ2-3
D: -
CDR3: CASSIGLEAYSDTQYF

size: -
V: TRBV6-1
J: TRBJ2-7
D: -
CDR3: CASPRIDSSYEQYF

size: -
V: TRBV6-5
J: TRBJ1-2
D: -
CDR3: CASRAGARNGYTF

size: -
V: TRBV11-3
J: TRBJ1-1
D: -
CDR3: CASSVKTGWMDTEAFF

size: -
V: TRBV6-5
J: TRBJ1-4
D: -
CDR3: CASRPTEAYEKLFF

size: -
V: TRBV24-1
J: TRBJ1-2
D: TRBD1
CDR3: CGTSDPPGQGKNYGYTF

size: -
V: TRBV12-3/TRBV12-4
J: TRBJ2-5
D: -
CDR3: CVSRTEDQEIQYF

size: -
V: TRBV6-6
J: TRBJ1-1
D: TRBD1
CDR3: CGSSYSPGQGDAEAFF

size: many
V: TRBV30
J: TRBJ2-7
D: -
CDR3: CAWSVSSGYSYEQYF

size: once
V: TRBV11-2
J: TRBJ2-1
D: -
CDR3: CTSSPYSGTTYEQFF

size: -
V: TRBV4-1
J: TRBJ2-7
D: -
CDR3: CASSQDGTFSYEQYF

size: -
V: TRBV6-6
J: TRBJ1-1
D: -
CDR3: CASNYSPVQGDTEAFF

size: -
V: TRBV5-1
J: TRBJ2-2
D: -
CDR3: CASSPFQANNGELFF

size: -
V: TRBV4-3
J: TRBJ2-2
D: -
CDR3: CASSQEVLLGGVDGELFF

size: -
V: TRBV10-3
J: TRBJ1-1
D: -
CDR3: CAISESGVNTEAFF

size: -
V: TRBV4-3
J: TRBJ2-1
D: TRBD2
CDR3: CASSQDPAGAENNEQFF

size: -
V: TRBV29-1
J: TRBJ1-5
D: -
CDR3: CNVESGVGQPQHF

size: few
V: TRBV6-5
J: TRBJ1-2
D: -
CDR3: CASSYSGAGQLSGYTF

size: many
V: TRBV10-3
J: TRBJ2-1
D: -
CDR3: CAIRQGTGPGEGSSYNEQFF

size: -
V: TRBV11-3
J: TRBJ1-2
D: TRBD1
CDR3: CTSSLIKGAESGYTF

size: few
V: TRBV11-2
J: TRBJ1-4
D: -
CDR3: CASSRSGTSSEKLFF

size: -
V: TRBV6-2/TRBV6-3
J: TRBJ2-6
D: -
CDR3: CVSSYSGGSGVNVLTF

size: -
V: TRBV7-3
J: TRBJ2-4
D: -
CDR3: CASSPGQRLAKNIQYF

size: -
V: TRBV6-1
J: TRBJ2-3
D: -
CDR3: CASSGLVGGGGTDTQCF

size: -
V: TRBV7-6
J: TRBJ2-2
D: TRBD2
CDR3: CASSTSGGELFF

size: -
V: TRBV4-2
J: TRBJ2-7
D: TRBD2
CDR3: CVSSRAGGSHEQYF

size: -
V: TRBV12-5
J: TRBJ1-4
D: -
CDR3: CASGFTTGSAYDKKLFF

size: -
V: TRBV10-2
J: TRBJ2-3
D: -
CDR3: CASTWTRDTQYF

size: -
V: TRBV6-4
J: TRBJ2-3
D: TRBD2
CDR3: CANSEREGSTQYF

size: -
V: TRBV11-3
J: TRBJ1-1
D: -
CDR3: CASNYRRNTKAFF

size: few
V: TRBV10-2
J: TRBJ1-1
D: TRBD1
CDR3: CASKDRGAESFF

size: -
V: TRBV6-2/TRBV6-3
J: TRBJ2-1
D: TRBD2
CDR3: CASSPGGGLCNEQFF

size: -
V: TRBV29-1
J: TRBJ2-1
D: -
CDR3: CSVIISVNEQFF

size: -
V: TRBV10-3
J: TRBJ2-7
D: TRBD2
CDR3: CAIGGDYTSFEQCF

size: -
V: TRBV11-2
J: TRBJ1-4
D: -
CDR3: CASTLARGGKLSF

size: -
V: TRBV11-3
J: TRBJ2-5
D: -
CDR3: CASATGWGREIQHF

size: -
V: TRBV20-1
J: TRBJ2-1
D: TRBD2
CDR3: CSARDWTSGYDEQFF